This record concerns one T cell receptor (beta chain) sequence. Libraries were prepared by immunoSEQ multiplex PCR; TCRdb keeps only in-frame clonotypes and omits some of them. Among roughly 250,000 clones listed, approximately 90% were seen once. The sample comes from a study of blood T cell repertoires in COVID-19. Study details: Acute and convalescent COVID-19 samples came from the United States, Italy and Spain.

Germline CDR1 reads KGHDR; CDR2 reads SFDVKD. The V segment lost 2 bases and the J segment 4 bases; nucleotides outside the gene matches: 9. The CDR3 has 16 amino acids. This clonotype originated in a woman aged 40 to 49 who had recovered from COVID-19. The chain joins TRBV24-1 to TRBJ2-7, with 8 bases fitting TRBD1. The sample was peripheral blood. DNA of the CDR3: TGTGCCACCAGTGATTCCCTTAGGACAGGGAAATACGAGCAGTACTTC. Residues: CATSDSLRTGKYEQYF.